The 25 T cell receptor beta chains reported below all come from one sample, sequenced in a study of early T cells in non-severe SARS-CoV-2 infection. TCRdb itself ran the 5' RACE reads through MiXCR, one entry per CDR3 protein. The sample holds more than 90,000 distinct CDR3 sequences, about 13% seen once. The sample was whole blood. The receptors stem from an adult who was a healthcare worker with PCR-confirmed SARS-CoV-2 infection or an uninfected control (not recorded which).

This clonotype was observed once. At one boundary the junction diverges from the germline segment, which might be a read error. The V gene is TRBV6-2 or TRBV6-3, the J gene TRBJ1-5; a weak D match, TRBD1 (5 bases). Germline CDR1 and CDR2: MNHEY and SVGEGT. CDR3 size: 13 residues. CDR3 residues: CACSSRAQQPQHF. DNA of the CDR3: TGTGCCTGCAGTTCCAGGGCACAACAGCCCCAGCATTTT.

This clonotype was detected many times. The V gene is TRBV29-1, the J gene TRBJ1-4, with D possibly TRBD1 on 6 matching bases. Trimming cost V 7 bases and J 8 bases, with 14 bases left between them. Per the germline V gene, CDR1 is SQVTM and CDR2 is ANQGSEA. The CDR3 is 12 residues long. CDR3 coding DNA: TGCAGCGCCGGCCAGGGGAGGGAAAAACTGTTTTTT. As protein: CSAGQGREKLFF.

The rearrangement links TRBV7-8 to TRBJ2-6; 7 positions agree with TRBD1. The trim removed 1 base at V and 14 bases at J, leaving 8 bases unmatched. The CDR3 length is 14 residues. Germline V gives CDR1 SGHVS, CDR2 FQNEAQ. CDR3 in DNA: TGTGCCAGCAGCTTAGGGACAGGTTTCGATTTCCTGACTTTC. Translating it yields CASSLGTGFDFLTF.

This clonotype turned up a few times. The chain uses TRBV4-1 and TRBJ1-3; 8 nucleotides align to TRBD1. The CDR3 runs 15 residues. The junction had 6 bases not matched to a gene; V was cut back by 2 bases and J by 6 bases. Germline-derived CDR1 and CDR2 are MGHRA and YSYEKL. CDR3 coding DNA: TGCGCCAGCAGCCAACCAGGACAGGGAAAAAACACCATATATTTT. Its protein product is CASSQPGQGKNTIYF.

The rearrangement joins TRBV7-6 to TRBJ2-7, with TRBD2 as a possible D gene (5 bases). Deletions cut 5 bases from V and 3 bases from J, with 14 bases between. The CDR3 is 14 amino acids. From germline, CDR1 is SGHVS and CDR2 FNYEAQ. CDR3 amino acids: CASSPRPEGYEQYF. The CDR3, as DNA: TGTGCCAGCAGCCCAAGACCCGAGGGCTACGAGCAGTACTTC.

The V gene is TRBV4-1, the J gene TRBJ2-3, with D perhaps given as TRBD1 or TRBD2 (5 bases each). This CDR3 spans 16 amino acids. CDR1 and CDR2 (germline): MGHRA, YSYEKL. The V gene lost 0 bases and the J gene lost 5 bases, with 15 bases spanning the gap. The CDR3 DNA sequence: TGCGCCAGCAGCCAAGATCGGGGCGAGGGTGGAGATACGCAGTATTTT. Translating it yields CASSQDRGEGGDTQYF.

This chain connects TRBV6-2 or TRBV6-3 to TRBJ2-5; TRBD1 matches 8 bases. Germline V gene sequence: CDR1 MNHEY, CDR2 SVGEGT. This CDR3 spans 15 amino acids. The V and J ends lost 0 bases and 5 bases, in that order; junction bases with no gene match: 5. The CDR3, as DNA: TGTGCCAGCAGTTACTCCAGGGGGCGAGCGGAGACCCAGTACTTC. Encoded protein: CASSYSRGRAETQYF.

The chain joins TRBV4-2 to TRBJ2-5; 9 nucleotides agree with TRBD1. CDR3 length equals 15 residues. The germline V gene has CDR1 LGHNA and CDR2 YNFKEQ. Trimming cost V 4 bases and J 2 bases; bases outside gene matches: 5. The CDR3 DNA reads TGTGCCAGCAGCCCGGGACAGGGAGGTCAAGAGACCCAGTACTTC. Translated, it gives CASSPGQGGQETQYF.

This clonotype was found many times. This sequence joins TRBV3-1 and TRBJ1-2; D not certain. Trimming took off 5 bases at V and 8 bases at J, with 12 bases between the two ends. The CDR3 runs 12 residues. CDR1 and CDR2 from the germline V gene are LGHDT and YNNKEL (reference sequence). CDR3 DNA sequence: TGTGCCAGCAGCGACCACCCTCTCGGCTACACCTTC. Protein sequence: CASSDHPLGYTF.

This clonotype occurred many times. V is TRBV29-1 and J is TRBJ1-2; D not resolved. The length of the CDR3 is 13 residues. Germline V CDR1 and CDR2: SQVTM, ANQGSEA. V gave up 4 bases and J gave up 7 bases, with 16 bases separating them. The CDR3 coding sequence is TGCAGCGTTGTACCCCCGGGAGGGAGTGGCTACACCTTC. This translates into CSVVPPGGSGYTF.

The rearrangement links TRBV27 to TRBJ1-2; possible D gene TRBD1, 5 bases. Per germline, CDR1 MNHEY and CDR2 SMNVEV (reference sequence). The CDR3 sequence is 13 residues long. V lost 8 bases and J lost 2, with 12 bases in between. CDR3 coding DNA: TGTGCCAGCTCTTCCGGACAAAACTATGGCTACACCTTC. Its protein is CASSSGQNYGYTF.

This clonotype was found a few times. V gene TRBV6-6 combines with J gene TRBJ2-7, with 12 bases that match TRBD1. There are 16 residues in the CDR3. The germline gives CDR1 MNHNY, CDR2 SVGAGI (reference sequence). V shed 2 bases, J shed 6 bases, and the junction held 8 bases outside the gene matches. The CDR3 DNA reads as TGTGCCAGCAGTTACCCGGGACAGGGGGCGTCTGGCGAGCAGTACTTC. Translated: CASSYPGQGASGEQYF.

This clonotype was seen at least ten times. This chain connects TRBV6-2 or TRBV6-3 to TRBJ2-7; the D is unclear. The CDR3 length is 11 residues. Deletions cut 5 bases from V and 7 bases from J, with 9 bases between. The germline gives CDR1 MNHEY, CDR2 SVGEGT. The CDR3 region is CASSDKGEQYF. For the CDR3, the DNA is TGTGCCAGCAGTGATAAGGGTGAGCAGTACTTC.

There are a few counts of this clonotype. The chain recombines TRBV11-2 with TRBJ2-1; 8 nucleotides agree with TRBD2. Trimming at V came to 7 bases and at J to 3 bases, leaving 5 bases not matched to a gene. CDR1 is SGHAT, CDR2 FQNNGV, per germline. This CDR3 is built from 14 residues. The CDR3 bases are TGTGCCAGCATGCGGGGGGTTGGCTACAATGAGCAGTTCTTC. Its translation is CASMRGVGYNEQFF.

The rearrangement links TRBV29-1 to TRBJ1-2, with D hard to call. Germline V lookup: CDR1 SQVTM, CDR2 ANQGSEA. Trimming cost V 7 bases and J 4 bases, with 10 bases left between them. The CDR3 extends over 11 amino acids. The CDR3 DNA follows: TGCAGCGCCCTTTCTAGCTATGGCTACACCTTC. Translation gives CSALSSYGYTF.

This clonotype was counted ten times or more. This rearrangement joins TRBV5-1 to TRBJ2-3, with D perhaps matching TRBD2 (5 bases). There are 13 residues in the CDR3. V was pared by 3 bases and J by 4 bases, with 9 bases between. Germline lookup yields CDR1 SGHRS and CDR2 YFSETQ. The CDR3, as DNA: TGCGCCAGCAGCTCCTGGACTTCAGATACGCAGTATTTT. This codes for CASSSWTSDTQYF.

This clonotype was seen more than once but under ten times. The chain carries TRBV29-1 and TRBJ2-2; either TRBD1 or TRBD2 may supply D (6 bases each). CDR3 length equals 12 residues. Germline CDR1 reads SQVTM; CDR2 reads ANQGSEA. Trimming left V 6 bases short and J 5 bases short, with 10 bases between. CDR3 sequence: CSVKGGTGELFF. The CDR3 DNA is TGCAGCGTCAAAGGGGGGACCGGGGAGCTGTTTTTT.

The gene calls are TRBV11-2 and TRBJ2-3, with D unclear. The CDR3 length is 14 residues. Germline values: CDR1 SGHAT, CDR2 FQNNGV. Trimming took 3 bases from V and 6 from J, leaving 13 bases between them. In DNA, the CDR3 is TGTGCCAGCAGCTTGGCTCGGAAGTCGGATACGCAGTATTTT. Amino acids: CASSLARKSDTQYF. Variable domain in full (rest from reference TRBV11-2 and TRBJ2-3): EAGVAQSPRYKIIEKRQSVAFWCNPISGHATLYWYQQILGQGPKLLIQFQNNGVVDDSQLPKDRFSAERLKGVDSTLKIQPAKLEDSAVYLCASSLARKSDTQYFGPGTRLTVL.

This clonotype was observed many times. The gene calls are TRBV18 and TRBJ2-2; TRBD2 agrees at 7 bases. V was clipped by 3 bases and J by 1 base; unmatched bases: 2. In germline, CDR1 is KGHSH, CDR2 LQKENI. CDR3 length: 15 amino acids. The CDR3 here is CASSPGLLNTGELFF. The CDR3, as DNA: TGTGCCAGCTCACCGGGACTATTGAACACCGGGGAGCTGTTTTTT. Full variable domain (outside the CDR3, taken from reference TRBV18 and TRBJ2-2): NAGVMQNPRHLVRRRGQEARLRCSPMKGHSHVYWYRQLPEEGLKFMVYLQKENIIDESGMPKERFSAEFPKEGPSILRIQQVVRGDSAAYFCASSPGLLNTGELFFGEGSRLTVL.

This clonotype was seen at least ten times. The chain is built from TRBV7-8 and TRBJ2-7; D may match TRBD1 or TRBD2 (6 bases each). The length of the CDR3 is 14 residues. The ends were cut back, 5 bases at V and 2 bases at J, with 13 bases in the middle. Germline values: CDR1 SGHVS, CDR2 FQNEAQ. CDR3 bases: TGTGCCAGCAGCCGAGAGGGGGGCCCCTACGAGCAGTACTTC. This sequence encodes CASSREGGPYEQYF. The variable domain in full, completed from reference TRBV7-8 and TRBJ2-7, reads GAGVSQSPRYKVAKRGQDVALRCDPISGHVSLFWYQQALGQGPEFLTYFQNEAQLDKSGLPSDRFFAERPEGSVSTLKIQRTQQEDSAVYLCASSREGGPYEQYFGPGTRLTVT.

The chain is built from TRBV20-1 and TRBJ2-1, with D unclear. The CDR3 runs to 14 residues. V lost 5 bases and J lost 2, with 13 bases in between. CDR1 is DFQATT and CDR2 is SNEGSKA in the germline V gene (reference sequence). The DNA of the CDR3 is TGCAGTGCTGCACGCCCCCGGCCCTACAATGAGCAGTTCTTC. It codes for CSAARPRPYNEQFF.

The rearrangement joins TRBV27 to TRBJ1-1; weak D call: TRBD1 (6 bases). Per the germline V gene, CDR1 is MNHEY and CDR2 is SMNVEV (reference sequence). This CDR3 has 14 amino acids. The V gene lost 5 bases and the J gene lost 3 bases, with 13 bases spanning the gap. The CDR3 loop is CASSRTERDTEAFF. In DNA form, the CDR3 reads TGTGCCAGCAGTAGGACAGAGAGAGACACTGAAGCTTTCTTT.

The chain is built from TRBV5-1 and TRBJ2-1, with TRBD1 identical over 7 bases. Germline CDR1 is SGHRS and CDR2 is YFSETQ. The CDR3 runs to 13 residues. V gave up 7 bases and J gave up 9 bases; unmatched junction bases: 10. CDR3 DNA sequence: TGCGCCAGCGGCCGGGACAGTATCCGTGAGCAGTTCTTC. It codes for CASGRDSIREQFF.

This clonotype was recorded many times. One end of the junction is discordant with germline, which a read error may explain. The CDR3 reads CATASGQVTDTQYF. The CDR3 DNA follows: TGTGCCACGGCTAGCGGACAAGTTACAGATACACAGTATTTT. This chain links TRBV24-1 with TRBJ2-3; the match to TRBD2 covers 7 bases. Germline V gene data show CDR1 as KGHDR and CDR2 as SFDVKD. This CDR3 is built from 14 residues.

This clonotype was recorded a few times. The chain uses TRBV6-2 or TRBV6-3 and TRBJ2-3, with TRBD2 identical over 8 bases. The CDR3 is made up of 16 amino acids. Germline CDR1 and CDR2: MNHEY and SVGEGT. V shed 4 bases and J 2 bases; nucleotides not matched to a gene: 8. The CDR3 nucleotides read TGTGCCAGCAGTTTTACTAGCGGCGCCTTCACAGATACGCAGTATTTT. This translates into CASSFTSGAFTDTQYF.